This TCR beta chain was observed in a study of T cell changes during pregnancy in multiple sclerosis. The data were produced by immunoSEQ multiplex PCR, yet TCRdb's version contains in-frame clones alone and is incomplete. The sample carries some 94,000 clones, around 90% recorded once. The length of the CDR3 is 13 residues. Trimming took off 2 bases at V and 4 bases at J, with 8 bases between the two ends. Germline CDR1 is MNHEY and CDR2 is SMNVEV (reference sequence). The origin of this receptor is a female donor with multiple sclerosis, enrolled in a pregnancy study. The rearrangement uses TRBV27 and TRBJ1-1; possible D gene TRBD1, 5 bases. Here the sequenced sample was peripheral blood, taken in the first trimester of pregnancy. CDR3 coding DNA: TGTGCCAGCAGTTTAGCAGGGTCCACTGAAGCTTTCTTT. Translation gives CASSLAGSTEAFF.